This T cell receptor (beta chain) was recorded in a study of CD8 T cells in Susac syndrome. It was with random hexamers that roughly 0.45 to 1 ug RNA was reverse transcribed. Amplification of TCR beta CDR3 was carried out by immunoSEQ multiplex PCR, which covered 54 Vbeta and 13 Jbeta segments. MiXCR was run by TCRdb on the immunoSEQ multiplex PCR reads, yielding one entry per CDR3 protein. Among about 140,000 distinct CDR3 sequences, more than 85% were seen once, and the ten largest hold roughly 0.14%. The V gene's germline CDR1 is SGHRS and CDR2 YFSETQ. V shed 0 bases and J shed 3 bases, with 9 bases lying between them. CDR3 length: 14 amino acids. High-throughput TCR beta sequencing covered peripheral CD8+ and CD4+ T cells.

Sequencing used CD4+ T cells from PBMCs. The receptor was isolated from a human donor with Susac syndrome. The chain joins TRBV5-1 to TRBJ2-5; D is unclear. Here the CDR3 reads CASSLVAQEETQYF. The CDR3 DNA reads as TGCGCCAGCAGCTTGGTCGCTCAAGAAGAGACCCAGTACTTC.